Each of the 16 T cell receptor beta chains below was sequenced from the same sample in a study of OX40 agonist ivuxolimab in advanced cancers. Clones were sequenced by immunoSEQ multiplex PCR, and TCRdb holds only the in-frame ones, with some missing. Of about 89,000 clones in the sample, approximately 90% were seen once. The sequencing used CD4+ or CD8+ T cells sorted from blood, collected in a trial of the OX40 agonist ivuxolimab. The receptors derive from an adult with an advanced solid tumor such as melanoma, head and neck, liver or kidney cancer.

In nucleotides, the CDR3 is TGTGCCAGCAGTTTAGGGGGGTCCTGGGCTGAAGCTTTCTTT. This translates into CASSLGGSWAEAFF. The rearrangement uses TRBV27 and TRBJ1-1; tentative D call: TRBD1 (5 bases). With 2 bases removed from V and 6 bases from J, the gap between germline ends came to 13 bases. Looked up from germline, CDR1 is MNHEY and CDR2 is SMNVEV (reference sequence). The CDR3 covers 14 residues.

In the case of this clone: The germline gene is not matched at one end of the junction; a read error may be the cause. The same CDR3 is also encoded by other DNA sequences in this sample. The chain couples TRBV6-6 to TRBJ1-5, with 8 bases that match TRBD1. Germline lookup yields CDR1 MNHNY and CDR2 SVGAGI (reference sequence). The CDR3 is 15 residues long. The chain's CDR3 is CASSYSGTGNQPQHF. The CDR3 region has the DNA TGTGCCAGCAGTTACTCGGGGACAGGCAATCAGCCTCAGCATTTT.

The chain employs TRBV5-1 and TRBJ2-1, with 8 positions matching TRBD2. This CDR3 has 14 residues. CDR1 is SGHRS and CDR2 is YFSETQ in the germline V gene. V dropped 7 bases and J dropped 4; count of bases not matched to a gene: 7. The CDR3 coding sequence is TGCGCCAGCTCAGCGGGGGCTCAGTACAATGAGCAGTTCTTC. Amino acid sequence: CASSAGAQYNEQFF.

This sequence joins TRBV11-2 and TRBJ1-4, with D uncertain. Trimming removed 7 bases at V and 8 bases at J, with 14 bases between. Germline V gene sequence: CDR1 SGHAT, CDR2 FQNNGV. The length of the CDR3 is 13 residues. As DNA, the CDR3 is TGTGCCAGCACTTCCCGTGGCTTCGAAAAACTGTTTTTT. This gives the protein CASTSRGFEKLFF.

The V and J genes are TRBV19 and TRBJ2-3; D remains unclear. The CDR3 runs 15 residues. The ends were cut back, 3 bases at V and 6 bases at J, with 16 bases in the middle. Germline loops: CDR1 LNHDA, CDR2 SQIVND (reference sequence). CDR3 nucleotides: TGTGCCAGTAGTATCCCTGGGCCAGGCTGGGATACGCAGTATTTT. Translated, it gives CASSIPGPGWDTQYF.

This chain uses TRBV6-1 with TRBJ1-1, with TRBD1 matching 12 bases. The J segment lost 5 bases and the V segment lost 5 bases, leaving 3 bases of the junction unmatched. The germline V gene has CDR1 MNHNS and CDR2 SASEGT. The CDR3 is made up of 14 amino acids. CDR3 bases: TGTGCCAGCAGTCCGGGACAGGGGGCGACTGAAGCTTTCTTT. Amino acid sequence: CASSPGQGATEAFF.

The V and J genes are TRBV5-1 and TRBJ2-4; 7 nucleotides match TRBD2. V shed 0 bases, J shed 5 bases, and the junction held 5 bases outside the gene matches. The CDR3 has 15 residues. In germline, CDR1 is SGHRS, CDR2 YFSETQ. CDR3 nucleotide sequence: TGCGCCAGCAGCTTGGAGGGGAGGGCCCAAAACATTCAGTACTTC. Residues: CASSLEGRAQNIQYF.

The chain recombines TRBV7-6 with TRBJ2-3; TRBD2 aligns across 8 bases. Unmatched junction bases numbered 6, after V lost 8 bases and J lost 5 bases. CDR1 is SGHVS, CDR2 FNYEAQ, per germline. The CDR3 loop spans 13 amino acids. The CDR3 region has the DNA TGTGCCAGCTCAGCGGGAGAGGTAGATACGCAGTATTTT. It translates to CASSAGEVDTQYF.

The chain combines TRBV4-3 with TRBJ2-7; 12 bases map to TRBD2. The V gene end was trimmed by 0 bases and the J gene end by 4 bases; junction bases not matched to a gene: 4. CDR3 size: 16 residues. Per germline, CDR1 LGHNA and CDR2 YSLEER. The CDR3 sequence: CASSQDTSGRLYEQYF. CDR3 in DNA: TGCGCCAGCAGCCAAGATACTAGCGGGAGGTTGTACGAGCAGTACTTC.

The J gene is TRBJ2-7, the V gene TRBV7-9, with TRBD1 matching 8 bases. This CDR3 has 14 amino acids. Germline V CDR1 and CDR2: SEHNR, FQNEAQ (reference sequence). Germline trimming cut 4 bases from V and 7 bases from J; bases unmatched to any gene: 9. CDR3 sequence: CASSSGRTGWEQYF. DNA of the CDR3: TGTGCCAGCAGCTCGGGAAGGACAGGGTGGGAGCAGTACTTC.

This rearrangement joins TRBV5-6 to TRBJ1-1; possibly TRBD1 for D (6 bases). V gave up 1 base and J gave up 10 bases, with 17 bases separating them. This CDR3 has 14 amino acids. Germline V gene lookup returns CDR1 SGHDT and CDR2 YYEEEE. The DNA for the CDR3 is TGTGCCAGCAGCTTGCGGACAGATAAAGGGGGAGCTTTCTTT. It encodes CASSLRTDKGGAFF.

The rearrangement links TRBV10-3 to TRBJ1-5; 8 nucleotides align to TRBD1. The length of the CDR3 is 17 residues. In germline, CDR1 is ENHRY, CDR2 SYGVKD. Trimming took 4 bases from V and 7 from J; bases not matched to a gene: 15. CDR3 amino acids: CAISAGTGLKVEQPQHF. The CDR3 bases are TGTGCCATCAGTGCCGGGACAGGCCTTAAGGTTGAGCAGCCCCAGCATTTT.

CDR3 DNA sequence: TGTGCCAGCAGCCTCAGGGGGCAGGAGACCCAGTACTTC. Protein sequence: CASSLRGQETQYF. The chain links TRBV5-6 to TRBJ2-5; TRBD1 agrees at 8 bases. J lost 5 bases, V lost 4 bases, and 4 bases had no gene match. From germline, CDR1 is SGHDT and CDR2 YYEEEE. The CDR3 has 13 residues.

This rearrangement joins TRBV5-1 to TRBJ2-7; TRBD1 might be the D (6 bases). The germline V gene has CDR1 SGHRS and CDR2 YFSETQ. Trimming removed 5 bases at V and 1 base at J, with 13 bases between. The CDR3 runs 14 residues. The CDR3 bases are TGCGCCAGCAGTTATGCTACAGGGTCCTACGAGCAGTACTTC. Translating gives CASSYATGSYEQYF.

The chain employs TRBV5-4 and TRBJ2-3; a possible D gene is TRBD1 (5 bases). This CDR3 has 13 residues. Trimming left V 3 bases short and J 6 bases short, with 11 bases between. Germline loops: CDR1 SGHNT, CDR2 YYREEE (reference sequence). The CDR3 DNA follows: TGTGCCAGCAGCTCCTGGACAACTGATACGCAGTATTTT. As protein: CASSSWTTDTQYF.

The chain links TRBV7-2 to TRBJ1-2; possible D gene TRBD1, 6 bases. Trimming removed 0 bases from V and 10 bases from J, with 21 bases in between. Germline V gives CDR1 SGHTA, CDR2 FQGNSA. This CDR3 is built from 16 residues. CDR3 loop: CASSLALTAGGRDYTF. CDR3 DNA sequence: TGTGCCAGCAGCTTAGCGCTAACCGCCGGGGGCAGAGACTACACCTTC. The whole variable domain, remainder taken from reference TRBV7-2 and TRBJ1-2, is GAGVSQSPSNKVTEKGKDVELRCDPISGHTALYWYRQSLGQGLEFLIYFQGNSAPDKSGLPSDRFSAERTGGSVSTLTIQRTQQEDSAVYLCASSLALTAGGRDYTFGSGTRLTVV.